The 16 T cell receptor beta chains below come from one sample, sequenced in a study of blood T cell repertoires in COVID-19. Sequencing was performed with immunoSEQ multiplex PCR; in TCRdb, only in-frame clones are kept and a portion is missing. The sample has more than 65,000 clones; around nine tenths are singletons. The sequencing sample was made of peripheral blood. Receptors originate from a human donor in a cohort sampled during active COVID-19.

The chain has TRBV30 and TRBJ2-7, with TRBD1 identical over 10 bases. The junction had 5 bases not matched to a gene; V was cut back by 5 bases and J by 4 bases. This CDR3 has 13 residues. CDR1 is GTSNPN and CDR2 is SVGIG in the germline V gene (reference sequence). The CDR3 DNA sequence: TGTGCCTGGCACCCGGGACAGGGGTACGAGCAGTACTTC. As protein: CAWHPGQGYEQYF.

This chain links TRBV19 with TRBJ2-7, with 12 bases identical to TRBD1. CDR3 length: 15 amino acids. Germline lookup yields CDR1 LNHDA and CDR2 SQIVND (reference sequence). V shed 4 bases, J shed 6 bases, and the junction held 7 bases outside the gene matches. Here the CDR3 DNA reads TGTGCCAGTAGTACAGGGACAGGGGGCCACATCGAGCAGTACTTC. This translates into CASSTGTGGHIEQYF.

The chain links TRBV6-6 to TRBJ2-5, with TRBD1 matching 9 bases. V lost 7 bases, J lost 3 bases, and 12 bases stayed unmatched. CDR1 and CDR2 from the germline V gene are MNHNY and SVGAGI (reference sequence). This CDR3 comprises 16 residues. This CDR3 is CASTYSGQGGKETQYF. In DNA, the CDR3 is TGTGCCAGCACCTACTCGGGACAGGGTGGGAAAGAGACCCAGTACTTC.

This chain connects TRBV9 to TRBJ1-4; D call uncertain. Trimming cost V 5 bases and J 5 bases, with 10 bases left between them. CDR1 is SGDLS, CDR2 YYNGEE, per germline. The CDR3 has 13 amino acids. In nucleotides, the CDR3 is TGTGCCAGCAGGGTTCCTATAAATGAAAAACTGTTTTTT. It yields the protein CASRVPINEKLFF. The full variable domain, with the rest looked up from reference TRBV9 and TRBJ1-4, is DSGVTQTPKHLITATGQRVTLRCSPRSGDLSVYWYQQSLDQGLQFLIQYYNGEERAKGNILERFSAQQFPDLHSELNLSSLELGDSALYFCASRVPINEKLFFGSGTQLSVL.

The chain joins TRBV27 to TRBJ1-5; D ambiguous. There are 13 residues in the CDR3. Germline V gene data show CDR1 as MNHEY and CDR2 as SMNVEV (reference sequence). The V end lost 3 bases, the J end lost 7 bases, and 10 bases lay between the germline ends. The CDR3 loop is CASSLAGQQPQHF. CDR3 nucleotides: TGTGCCAGCAGTTTGGCAGGTCAACAGCCCCAGCATTTT.

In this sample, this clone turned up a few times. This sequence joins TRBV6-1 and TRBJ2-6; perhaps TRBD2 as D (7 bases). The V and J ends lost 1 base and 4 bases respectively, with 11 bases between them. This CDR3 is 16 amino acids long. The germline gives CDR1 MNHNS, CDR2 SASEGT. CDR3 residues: CASSEVGGQGANVLTF. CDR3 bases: TGTGCCAGCAGTGAAGTGGGGGGGCAAGGGGCCAACGTCCTGACTTTC.

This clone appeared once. The CDR3 DNA follows: TGTGCCAGCAGCTTAGTTAAATATGGTCGGACAGGGAGGAACACTGAAGCTTTCTTT. Translating it yields CASSLVKYGRTGRNTEAFF. V is TRBV11-2 and J is TRBJ1-1; 8 nucleotides line up with TRBD1. The CDR3 length is 19 residues. The germline V gene encodes CDR1 SGHAT and CDR2 FQNNGV. V dropped 1 base and J dropped 1; count of bases not matched to a gene: 14.

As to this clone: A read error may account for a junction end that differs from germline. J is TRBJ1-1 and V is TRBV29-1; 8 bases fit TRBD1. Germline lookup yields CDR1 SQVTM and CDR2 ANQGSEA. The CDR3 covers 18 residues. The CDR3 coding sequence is TGCAGCTTTGACACCCACCGGGACAGGCTTGGTTCGGACACTGAAGCTTTCTTT. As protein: CSFDTHRDRLGSDTEAFF.

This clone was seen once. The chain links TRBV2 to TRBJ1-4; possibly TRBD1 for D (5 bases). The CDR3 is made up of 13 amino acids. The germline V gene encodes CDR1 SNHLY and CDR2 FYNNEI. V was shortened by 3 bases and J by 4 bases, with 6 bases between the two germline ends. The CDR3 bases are TGTGCCAGCAGTGAGGGGGGTAATGAAAAACTGTTTTTT. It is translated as CASSEGGNEKLFF. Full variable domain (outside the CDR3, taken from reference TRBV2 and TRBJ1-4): EPEVTQTPSHQVTQMGQEVILRCVPISNHLYFYWYRQILGQKVEFLVSFYNNEISEKSEIFDDQFSVERPDGSNFTLKIRSTKLEDSAMYFCASSEGGNEKLFFGSGTQLSVL.

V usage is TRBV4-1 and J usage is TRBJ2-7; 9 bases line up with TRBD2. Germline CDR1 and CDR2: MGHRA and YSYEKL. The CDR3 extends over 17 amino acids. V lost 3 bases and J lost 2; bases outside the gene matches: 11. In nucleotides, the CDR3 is TGCGCCAGCAGCCATCGGTTCACTAGCGGGTCTCCCTACGAGCAGTACTTC. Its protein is CASSHRFTSGSPYEQYF.

The CDR3 region has the DNA TGTGCCAGCAGTCCCCCCGGGTCGAACACTGAAGCTTTCTTT. Protein sequence: CASSPPGSNTEAFF. The chain links TRBV27 to TRBJ1-1; no clear D gene. Germline CDR1 and CDR2: MNHEY and SMNVEV (reference sequence). Trimming removed 5 bases from V and 1 base from J, with 11 bases in between. The length of the CDR3 is 14 residues.

The CDR3 region has the DNA TGTGCCAGTAGTAAATTCCAACAGAACACTGAAGCTTTCTTT. Translating it yields CASSKFQQNTEAFF. The chain joins TRBV19 to TRBJ1-1; D uncertain. The CDR3 covers 14 residues. The germline V and J ends were trimmed by 4 bases and 1 base, with 10 bases remaining between them. Germline V gene sequence: CDR1 LNHDA, CDR2 SQIVND (reference sequence). Full variable domain (rest looked up from reference TRBV19 and TRBJ1-1): DGGITQSPKYLFRKEGQNVTLSCEQNLNHDAMYWYRQDPGQGLRLIYYSQIVNDFQKGDIAEGYSVSREKKESFPLTVTSAQKNPTAFYLCASSKFQQNTEAFFGQGTRLTVV.

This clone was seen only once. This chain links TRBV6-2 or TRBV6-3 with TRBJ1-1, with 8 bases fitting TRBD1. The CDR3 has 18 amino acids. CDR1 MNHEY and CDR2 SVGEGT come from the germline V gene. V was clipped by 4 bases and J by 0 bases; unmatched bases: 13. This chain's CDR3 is CASSSRRMTGELNTEAFF. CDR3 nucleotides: TGTGCCAGCAGTTCCCGGAGGATGACAGGGGAGCTGAACACTGAAGCTTTCTTT.

CDR3 residues: CASSPHGGARGPYEQYF. CDR3 nucleotides: TGTGCCAGCTCACCTCACGGTGGGGCAAGGGGGCCCTACGAGCAGTACTTC. The V call is TRBV18, the J call TRBJ2-7; TRBD1 matches at 7 bases. The V segment lost 3 bases and the J segment 2 bases; nucleotides outside the gene matches: 13. Germline CDR1 and CDR2: KGHSH and LQKENI. The CDR3 is 17 amino acids.

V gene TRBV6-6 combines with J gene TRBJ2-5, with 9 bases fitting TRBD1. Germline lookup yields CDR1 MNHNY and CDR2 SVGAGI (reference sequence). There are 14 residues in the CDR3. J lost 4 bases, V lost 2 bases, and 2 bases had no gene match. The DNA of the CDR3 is TGTGCCAGCAGTTACGACAGGGGGTCAGAGACCCAGTACTTC. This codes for CASSYDRGSETQYF.

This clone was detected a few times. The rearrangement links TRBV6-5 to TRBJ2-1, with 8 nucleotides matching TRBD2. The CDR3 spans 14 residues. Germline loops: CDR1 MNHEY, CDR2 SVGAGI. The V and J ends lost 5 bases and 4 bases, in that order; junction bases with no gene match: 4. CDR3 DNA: TGTGCCAGCAGTCCTAGCGGGCGATACAATGAGCAGTTCTTC. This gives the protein CASSPSGRYNEQFF.